Listed below are T cell receptor beta chains from one sample, sequenced in a study of blood T cell repertoires in COVID-19. Repertoires were generated with immunoSEQ multiplex PCR, while TCRdb's copy carries only in-frame clones and drops some. The sample shows approximately 200,000 clones, approximately 92% of them seen only once. Specimen: PBMCs or T cells enriched from blood (not recorded which). The receptors here all came from a woman under 30 in a cohort exposed to, infected with or recovered from COVID-19 (not recorded which). The CDR3 runs from the conserved cysteine through the conserved F or W.

v_call,j_call,cdr3_length,cdr3_aa
TRBV28,TRBJ1-2,14,CASSPTGVNYGYTF
TRBV9,TRBJ1-1,17,CASSVGTGVEGGTEAFF
TRBV5-1,TRBJ1-3,16,CASSSDLGGSGNTIYF
TRBV11-3,TRBJ2-3,14,CASSLKGVTDTQYF
TRBV5-4,TRBJ1-3,16,CASSPGQVNSGNTIYF
TRBV28,TRBJ1-3,14,CASSPTYSGNTIYF
TRBV27,TRBJ2-3,11,CASSLAGTQYF
TRBV18,TRBJ2-5,15,CASSSTGTSSETQYF
TRBV29-1,TRBJ1-5,13,CSGSGGSNQPQHF
TRBV9,TRBJ1-2,15,CASSVGGRDTNGYTF
TRBV19,TRBJ1-1,14,CASSIEARVTEAFF
TRBV7-9,TRBJ2-3,15,CASSLGLAGADTQYF
TRBV5-5,TRBJ1-3,15,CASSFQGAPGNTIYF
TRBV5-1,TRBJ2-6,15,CASSLRNSGANVLTF
TRBV13,TRBJ2-7,14,CASSLIAGGNEQYF
TRBV2,TRBJ1-5,15,CASRIGGDWDQPQHF
TRBV12-5,TRBJ2-1,14,CASGSGLAGGEQFF
TRBV30,TRBJ1-1,14,CAWSVKQGVYEAFF
TRBV27,TRBJ2-7,15,CASSPQLDRTYEQYF
TRBV6-5,TRBJ1-2,15,CASTQWVNLDYGYTF
TRBV7-3,TRBJ2-7,14,CASSLTSGSFEQYF
TRBV5-1,TRBJ1-1,14,CASTATSSRTEAFF
TRBV10-1,TRBJ1-1,14,CASSETQGDTEAFF
TRBV6-4,TRBJ1-6,15,CASSPDTDVNSPLHF
TRBV19,TRBJ2-7,16,CASSIGLAGAAYEQYF
TRBV7-9,TRBJ1-4,17,CASSLAVGRGQGEKLFF
TRBV11-3,TRBJ2-2,18,CASSPRSGTSGRAGELFF
TRBV27,TRBJ2-2,15,CASRTGGPVTGELFF
TRBV19,TRBJ1-2,17,CASSIDLGTGGAYGYTF
TRBV25-1,TRBJ1-2,16,CASSAHFSAQNYGYTF
TRBV28,TRBJ1-2,13,CASSLQTDYGYTF
TRBV11-3,TRBJ2-1,15,CASSRQGSSYNEQFF
TRBV5-4,TRBJ1-2,12,CASSFSEYGYTF
TRBV3-1/TRBV3-2,TRBJ1-1,12,CASSHGNSEAFF
TRBV15,TRBJ1-4,18,CATSRGAGQGPTNEKLFF
TRBV19,TRBJ2-7,13,CASSEGQGYEQYF
TRBV11-3,TRBJ1-1,12,CASSADGVEAFF
TRBV19,TRBJ2-1,16,CASSLPGRGRGDEQFF
TRBV7-9,TRBJ2-7,12,CASSLPEGEQYF
TRBV27,TRBJ2-3,17,CASSSPKPSGGRDTQYF
TRBV19,TRBJ1-1,14,CASSIWTGSTEAFF
TRBV5-4,TRBJ2-1,16,CASRPPLAGGPSEQFF
TRBV2,TRBJ1-6,16,CASSVGRGSDNSPLHF
TRBV5-4,TRBJ2-1,14,CASSPTGGHNEQFF
TRBV6-5,TRBJ1-2,13,CASLDRDLYGYTF
TRBV19,TRBJ1-5,15,CASHRGQGENQPQHF
TRBV27,TRBJ1-2,15,CASSLASGPGYGYTF
TRBV5-4,TRBJ2-2,17,CASSQGLAGGGTGELFF
TRBV5-6,TRBJ2-1,15,CASSPGTSGYNEQFF
TRBV5-1,TRBJ1-3,14,CASSLQGSGNTIYF
TRBV21-1,TRBJ2-7,13,CASKRGVPYEQYF
TRBV7-2,TRBJ1-1,13,CASSLDRNTEAFF
TRBV21-1,TRBJ1-1,13,CASTSTGNTEAFF
TRBV9,TRBJ1-2,17,CASSVSTGKVPNYGYTF
TRBV4-2,TRBJ1-1,13,CASSLYEQGEAFF
TRBV2,TRBJ2-3,15,CASSEDSGGGDTQYF
TRBV27,TRBJ2-2,13,CASWTANTGELFF
TRBV7-9,TRBJ1-5,12,CASTTGNQPQHF
TRBV6-5,TRBJ1-5,14,CASRGTGSNQPQHF